A selection of T cell receptor beta chains follows, all from one sample in a study of blood T cell repertoires in COVID-19. The table came from immunoSEQ multiplex PCR; TCRdb's copy has only in-frame clones and leaves some out. Counted here are roughly 88,000 clones, roughly nine tenths occurring once; the ten biggest clones make up around 18%. The sequenced material came from peripheral blood. The receptors derive from a woman between 55 and 75 years old with COVID-19, enrolled during active disease. Both conserved end residues are part of each CDR3. A D gene is named only where the DNA matches it firmly. Some rows have no size entry. The others give once, few or many, or a class for an expanded clone.

D gene: .
clone size: .
V gene: TRBV28
J gene: TRBJ1-5
CDR3 protein: CASSLAGQAKPQHF
CDR3 DNA: TGTGCCAGCAGTTTGGCAGGGCAGGCAAAGCCCCAGCATTTT

D gene: .
clone size: .
V gene: TRBV4-1
J gene: TRBJ1-2
CDR3 protein: CASSQETVSGYTF
CDR3 DNA: TGCGCCAGCAGCCAAGAGACAGTCTCTGGCTACACCTTC

D gene: TRBD2
clone size: .
V gene: TRBV6-2/TRBV6-3
J gene: TRBJ2-3
CDR3 protein: CASSLRGGDVSTDTQYF
CDR3 DNA: TGTGCCAGCAGTCTCCGGGGGGGGGACGTTAGCACAGATACGCAGTATTTT

D gene: .
clone size: once
V gene: TRBV6-5
J gene: TRBJ1-5
CDR3 protein: CASLREYNQPQHF
CDR3 DNA: TGTGCCAGCTTGAGGGAGTACAATCAGCCCCAGCATTTT

D gene: .
clone size: .
V gene: TRBV12-5
J gene: TRBJ2-5
CDR3 protein: CASGLGRGGSETQYF
CDR3 DNA: TGTGCTAGTGGTTTGGGCAGGGGCGGGTCGGAGACCCAGTACTTC

D gene: .
clone size: .
V gene: TRBV5-1
J gene: TRBJ2-7
CDR3 protein: CASSGQQGTSYEQYF
CDR3 DNA: TGCGCCAGCAGCGGACAACAGGGAACATCCTACGAGCAGTACTTC

D gene: .
clone size: once
V gene: TRBV19
J gene: TRBJ1-3
CDR3 protein: CASSRGPFSGNTIYF
CDR3 DNA: TGTGCCAGTAGTAGGGGGCCCTTCTCTGGAAACACCATATATTTT

D gene: TRBD1
clone size: .
V gene: TRBV25-1
J gene: TRBJ1-2
CDR3 protein: CASENFGQGGTEGYTF
CDR3 DNA: TGTGCCAGCGAAAACTTCGGACAGGGAGGTACTGAGGGCTACACCTTC

D gene: TRBD2
clone size: .
V gene: TRBV5-1
J gene: TRBJ2-2
CDR3 protein: CASTLEGGGTGELFF
CDR3 DNA: TGCGCCAGCACCCTCGAGGGCGGGGGTACCGGGGAGCTGTTTTTT

D gene: .
clone size: .
V gene: TRBV4-1
J gene: TRBJ1-4
CDR3 protein: CASSQDRAGREKLFF
CDR3 DNA: TGCGCCAGCAGCCAAGATAGGGCAGGGCGGGAAAAACTGTTTTTT

D gene: .
clone size: few
V gene: TRBV28
J gene: TRBJ1-5
CDR3 protein: CASSLSGYYSNQPQHF
CDR3 DNA: TGTGCCAGCAGTCTTAGCGGCTACTATAGCAATCAGCCCCAGCATTTT

D gene: .
clone size: .
V gene: TRBV6-2/TRBV6-3
J gene: TRBJ1-2
CDR3 protein: CASSYSPVQGGYTF
CDR3 DNA: TGTGCCAGCAGTTACTCACCAGTACAGGGTGGCTACACCTTC

D gene: .
clone size: .
V gene: TRBV28
J gene: TRBJ1-5
CDR3 protein: CASSGQGLQPQHF
CDR3 DNA: TGTGCCAGCAGTGGGCAGGGCCTTCAGCCCCAGCATTTT

D gene: .
clone size: .
V gene: TRBV9
J gene: TRBJ2-2
CDR3 protein: CASSVVVGGGPGELFF
CDR3 DNA: TGTGCCAGCAGCGTAGTAGTGGGTGGGGGCCCCGGGGAGCTGTTTTTT

D gene: .
clone size: .
V gene: TRBV11-1
J gene: TRBJ1-6
CDR3 protein: CASSLGGQGWNSPLHF
CDR3 DNA: TGTGCCAGCAGCTTAGGAGGCCAGGGGTGGAATTCACCCCTCCACTTT

D gene: TRBD2
clone size: .
V gene: TRBV6-5
J gene: TRBJ2-7
CDR3 protein: CASSYREDYEQYF
CDR3 DNA: TGTGCCAGCAGTTACCGGGAGGACTACGAGCAGTACTTC

D gene: TRBD1
clone size: .
V gene: TRBV2
J gene: TRBJ1-4
CDR3 protein: CASSEPRGRGPTNEKLFF
CDR3 DNA: TGTGCCAGCAGTGAACCGCGGGGCAGGGGGCCAACTAATGAAAAACTGTTTTTT

D gene: .
clone size: few
V gene: TRBV21-1
J gene: TRBJ2-7
CDR3 protein: CASSTIAGGLHEQYF
CDR3 DNA: TGTGCCAGCAGCACAATAGCGGGGGGGCTGCACGAGCAGTACTTC

D gene: .
clone size: .
V gene: TRBV6-1
J gene: TRBJ1-6
CDR3 protein: CASSEGLNSPLHF
CDR3 DNA: TGTGCCAGCAGTGAGGGGCTTAATTCACCCCTCCACTTT

D gene: .
clone size: few
V gene: TRBV28
J gene: TRBJ1-3
CDR3 protein: CASDSAGLSGNTIYF
CDR3 DNA: TGTGCCAGCGACAGCGCAGGGTTGTCTGGAAACACCATATATTTT

D gene: .
clone size: .
V gene: TRBV14
J gene: TRBJ1-2
CDR3 protein: CASSPSRGRRLNYGYTF
CDR3 DNA: TGTGCCAGCAGCCCCTCAAGGGGCCGCCGTCTTAACTATGGCTACACCTTC

D gene: .
clone size: .
V gene: TRBV5-1
J gene: TRBJ1-1
CDR3 protein: CASSMTGMNTEAFF
CDR3 DNA: TGCGCCAGCAGTATGACGGGGATGAACACTGAAGCTTTCTTT

D gene: TRBD1
clone size: .
V gene: TRBV29-1
J gene: TRBJ1-1
CDR3 protein: CSVEDRVSTEAFF
CDR3 DNA: TGCAGCGTAGAGGACAGGGTGTCCACTGAAGCTTTCTTT

D gene: TRBD1
clone size: .
V gene: TRBV7-2
J gene: TRBJ1-2
CDR3 protein: CASSLTGTDAYGYTF
CDR3 DNA: TGTGCCAGCAGTTTGACGGGGACAGACGCCTATGGCTACACCTTC

D gene: TRBD1
clone size: .
V gene: TRBV12-3/TRBV12-4
J gene: TRBJ1-2
CDR3 protein: CASSLTGSYGYTF
CDR3 DNA: TGTGCCAGCAGTCTGACAGGGAGCTATGGCTACACCTTC

D gene: TRBD1
clone size: .
V gene: TRBV3-1/TRBV3-2
J gene: TRBJ2-7
CDR3 protein: CASSPYGTGGQGEQYF
CDR3 DNA: TGTGCCAGCAGCCCCTATGGGACAGGGGGCCAGGGGGAGCAGTACTTC

D gene: .
clone size: .
V gene: TRBV20-1
J gene: TRBJ2-3
CDR3 protein: CSASPYTDTQYF
CDR3 DNA: TGCAGTGCTAGTCCCTATACAGATACGCAGTATTTT

D gene: .
clone size: once
V gene: TRBV6-2/TRBV6-3
J gene: TRBJ1-2
CDR3 protein: CASSYVGPNYGYTF
CDR3 DNA: TGTGCCAGCAGTTACGTGGGGCCTAACTATGGCTACACCTTC

D gene: TRBD2
clone size: .
V gene: TRBV6-5
J gene: TRBJ2-7
CDR3 protein: CASSSTTSGVGEQYF
CDR3 DNA: TGTGCCAGCAGTTCCACGACTAGCGGGGTTGGAGAGCAGTACTTC

D gene: TRBD2
clone size: .
V gene: TRBV7-3
J gene: TRBJ2-1
CDR3 protein: CASSARGSGNSYNEQFF
CDR3 DNA: TGTGCCAGCAGCGCTAGGGGTAGCGGGAACTCCTACAATGAGCAGTTCTTC

D gene: .
clone size: .
V gene: TRBV21-1
J gene: TRBJ2-1
CDR3 protein: CASRGGDNEQFF
CDR3 DNA: TGTGCCAGCAGAGGAGGGGACAATGAGCAGTTCTTC

D gene: .
clone size: .
V gene: TRBV7-9
J gene: TRBJ1-1
CDR3 protein: CASSLAGRAPEAFF
CDR3 DNA: TGTGCCAGCAGCTTAGCCGGCAGGGCTCCTGAAGCTTTCTTT

D gene: .
clone size: .
V gene: TRBV9
J gene: TRBJ2-3
CDR3 protein: CASSGGLAGTDTQYF
CDR3 DNA: TGTGCCAGCAGCGGCGGACTGGCCGGCACAGATACGCAGTATTTT

D gene: .
clone size: once
V gene: TRBV28
J gene: TRBJ1-1
CDR3 protein: CASSFNRNTEAFF
CDR3 DNA: TGTGCCAGCAGCTTTAATCGGAACACTGAAGCTTTCTTT

D gene: TRBD1
clone size: few
V gene: TRBV9
J gene: TRBJ1-1
CDR3 protein: CASSPEAGQGAKDTEAFF
CDR3 DNA: TGTGCCAGCAGCCCCGAGGCGGGACAGGGGGCAAAGGACACTGAAGCTTTCTTT

D gene: TRBD1
clone size: .
V gene: TRBV6-5
J gene: TRBJ1-2
CDR3 protein: CASSYSQGAGYGYTF
CDR3 DNA: TGTGCCAGCAGTTACTCACAGGGGGCGGGCTATGGCTACACCTTC

D gene: TRBD2
clone size: .
V gene: TRBV5-1
J gene: TRBJ2-5
CDR3 protein: CASSLGSGDRGETQYF
CDR3 DNA: TGCGCCAGCAGCTTGGGTAGCGGGGACCGGGGGGAGACCCAGTACTTC

D gene: .
clone size: .
V gene: TRBV11-2
J gene: TRBJ1-1
CDR3 protein: CASSLQGATEAFF
CDR3 DNA: TGTGCCAGCAGCCTACAGGGTGCCACTGAAGCTTTCTTT

D gene: .
clone size: .
V gene: TRBV7-2
J gene: TRBJ1-1
CDR3 protein: CASSTPGVSTEAFF
CDR3 DNA: TGTGCCAGCAGCACACCAGGGGTTAGTACTGAAGCTTTCTTT

D gene: .
clone size: .
V gene: TRBV5-6
J gene: TRBJ1-4
CDR3 protein: CASSPTGNEKLFF
CDR3 DNA: TGTGCCAGCAGCCCCACGGGAAATGAAAAACTGTTTTTT

D gene: .
clone size: .
V gene: TRBV28
J gene: TRBJ2-2
CDR3 protein: CASSSDRQNTGELFF
CDR3 DNA: TGTGCCAGCAGTAGCGACAGACAGAACACCGGGGAGCTGTTTTTT